The entry below gives a single TCR beta chain sequence along with its context. A multiplex PCR was run with 60 Vbeta primers and 13 Jbeta primers. The protocol was immunoSEQ multiplex PCR, while the TCRdb copy is restricted to in-frame clones and leaves out a portion. The sample lists about 150,000 clones, around 75% occurring once. CDR1 and CDR2 from the germline V gene are ENHRY and SYGVKD. CDR3 length equals 13 residues. V dropped 3 bases and J dropped 5 bases, with 9 bases sitting between them. Each donor's status was that of a healthy bone marrow donor. These data are taken from a study of cytomegalovirus exposure and HLA in healthy donors.

This receptor was obtained from a male donor in good health and CMV-seronegative. Sequencing was performed on PBMCs. J is TRBJ2-3 and V is TRBV10-3; D is uncertain. CDR3 sequence: CAISDMERDTQYF. The DNA of the CDR3 is TGTGCCATCAGTGATATGGAGAGAGATACGCAGTATTTT.